This record covers a single T cell receptor (beta chain). The entry originates in a study of shared clonotypes between healthy human individuals. With V trimmed by 0 bases and J by 5 bases, 10 bases remained unmatched. Germline CDR1 and CDR2: MDHEN and SYDVKM. The CDR3 has 18 amino acids. The data were produced by immunoSEQ multiplex PCR, yet TCRdb's version contains in-frame clones alone and is incomplete. The table records 450,000 to 500,000 clones, about 78% of them present only once. Sample: PBMCs. The chain couples TRBV28 to TRBJ2-5; 12 positions match TRBD2. This TCR was sampled from a woman aged 40 to 49 in good health. Some clones in this sample may be carry-over from other donors' samples. The CDR3 loop is CASSLWGLAGGPGETQYF. In nucleotides, the CDR3 is TGTGCCAGCAGTTTATGGGGCCTAGCGGGAGGGCCGGGGGAGACCCAGTACTTC. The complete variable domain, with remaining parts taken from reference TRBV28 and TRBJ2-5, reads DVKVTQSSRYLVKRTGEKVFLECVQDMDHENMFWYRQDPGLGLRLIYFSYDVKMKEKGDIPEGYSVSREKKERFSLILESASTNQTSMYLCASSLWGLAGGPGETQYFGPGTRLLVL.